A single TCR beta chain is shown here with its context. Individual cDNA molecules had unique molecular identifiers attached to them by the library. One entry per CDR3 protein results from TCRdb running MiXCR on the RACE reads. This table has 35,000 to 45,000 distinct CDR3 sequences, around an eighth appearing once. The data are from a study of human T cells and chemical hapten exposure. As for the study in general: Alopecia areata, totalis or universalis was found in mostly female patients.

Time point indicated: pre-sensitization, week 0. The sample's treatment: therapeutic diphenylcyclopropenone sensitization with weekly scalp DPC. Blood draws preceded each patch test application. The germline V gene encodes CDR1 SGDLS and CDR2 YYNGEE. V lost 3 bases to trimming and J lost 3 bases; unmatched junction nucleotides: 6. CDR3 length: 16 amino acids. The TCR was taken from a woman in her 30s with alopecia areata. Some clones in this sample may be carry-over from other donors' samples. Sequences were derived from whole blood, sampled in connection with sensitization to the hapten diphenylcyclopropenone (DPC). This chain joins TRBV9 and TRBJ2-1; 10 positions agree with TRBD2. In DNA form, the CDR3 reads TGTGCCAGCAGCGCCCCGGGACTAGCGCACTACAATGAGCAGTTCTTC. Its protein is CASSAPGLAHYNEQFF.